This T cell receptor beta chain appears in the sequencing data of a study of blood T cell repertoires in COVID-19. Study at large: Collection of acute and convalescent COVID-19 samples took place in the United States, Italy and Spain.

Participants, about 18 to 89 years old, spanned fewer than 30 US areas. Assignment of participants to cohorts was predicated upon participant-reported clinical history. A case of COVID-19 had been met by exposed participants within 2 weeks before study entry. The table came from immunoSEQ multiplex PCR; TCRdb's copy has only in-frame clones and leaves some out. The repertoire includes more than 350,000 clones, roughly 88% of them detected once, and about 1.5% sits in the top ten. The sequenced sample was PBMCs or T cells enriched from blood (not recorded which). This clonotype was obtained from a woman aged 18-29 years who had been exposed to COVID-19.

The CDR3 is CASSTTTGNTIYF. In DNA, the CDR3 is TGTGCCAGCAGCACGACTACTGGAAACACCATATATTTT. The V and J genes are TRBV3-1 (or the pseudogene TRBV3-2) and TRBJ1-3, with D unclear. There are 13 residues in the CDR3. The germline CDR1 and CDR2 sequences are LGHDT and YNNKEL (reference sequence). V shed 5 bases and J shed 2 bases, with 7 bases lying between them.